Below are 16 T cell receptor beta chains sequenced from a single sample in a study of regulatory T cells in long-lasting Graves disease. Time point noted: newly diagnosed GD, antithyroid drugs for less than 3 months. Isolated PBMC RNA provided the starting material for the TCR library. Libraries of TCR beta came from iRepertoire HTBI primers plus Arm-PCR of CDR3 regions. Each CDR3 protein gets one entry after TCRdb re-called the multiplex PCR reads with MiXCR. The table includes approximately 540,000 distinct CDR3 sequences, around 13% detected once. These same records also appear under a second study, on T cells in Graves' hyperthyroidism and ophthalmopathy.

The input for sequencing was peripheral blood mononuclear cells (PBMCs), taken at new diagnosis, from a patient treated with antithyroid drugs. These TCRs come from a woman in her thirties with Graves disease.

This clonotype was recorded at least ten times. The chain joins TRBV19 to TRBJ1-1, with 7 nucleotides matching TRBD1. Germline V lookup: CDR1 LNHDA, CDR2 SQIVND (reference sequence). V gave up 6 bases and J gave up 5 bases; unmatched junction bases: 6. The CDR3 totals 13 residues. CDR3 sequence reads: CASRPGQITEAFF. CDR3 nucleotide sequence: TGTGCCAGTAGGCCGGGACAGATTACTGAAGCTTTCTTT.

This clonotype showed up many times. The chain is built from TRBV20-1 and TRBJ1-1; D remains unclear. The CDR3 loop spans 12 amino acids. V lost 4 bases and J 8 bases, leaving 14 bases between the germline ends. CDR1 is DFQATT and CDR2 is SNEGSKA in the germline V gene (reference sequence). In DNA form, the CDR3 reads TGCAGTGCTACCCGGAGCAGTTCCGAAGCTTTCTTT. This encodes CSATRSSSEAFF.

V usage is TRBV20-1 and J usage is TRBJ1-1; D is uncertain. The CDR3 loop spans 14 amino acids. The V end was cut by 4 bases, the J end by 2 bases, with 14 bases between. Germline V lookup: CDR1 DFQATT, CDR2 SNEGSKA (reference sequence). CDR3 in DNA: TGCAGTGCTATAGAGGAGGTGGATAACACTGAAGCTTTCTTT. Protein product: CSAIEEVDNTEAFF.

This clonotype was seen only a few times. The V and J genes are TRBV6-2 or TRBV6-3 and TRBJ2-6, with 7 bases matching TRBD2. The CDR3 consists of 16 residues. J was trimmed by 0 bases and V by 4 bases; bases with no gene match: 3. Germline V gene lookup returns CDR1 MNHEY and CDR2 SVGEGT. The CDR3 sequence: CASSLAGPSGANVLTF. DNA for the CDR3: TGTGCCAGCAGTTTAGCGGGCCCCTCTGGGGCCAACGTCCTGACTTTC.

This chain joins TRBV4-3 and TRBJ2-2; TRBD2 aligns across 7 bases. J gave up 3 bases and V 0 bases, and 10 bases lay outside the gene matches. The CDR3 is made up of 18 amino acids. CDR1 LGHNA and CDR2 YSLEER come from the germline V gene. The CDR3 region has the DNA TGCGCCAGCAGCCAAGAGGGACTTCAGGGACTATACACCGGGGAGCTGTTTTTT. Its translation: CASSQEGLQGLYTGELFF.

V usage is TRBV6-2 or TRBV6-3 and J usage is TRBJ2-1, with 11 bases identical to TRBD2. In germline, CDR1 is MNHEY, CDR2 SVGEGT. V lost 4 bases to trimming and J lost 0 bases; unmatched junction nucleotides: 14. The CDR3 runs to 20 residues. This chain's CDR3 is CASSSAGLAGSLSSYNEQFF. CDR3 nucleotide sequence: TGTGCCAGCAGTTCGGCAGGACTAGCGGGTTCGCTTAGCTCCTACAATGAGCAGTTCTTC.

This clonotype was detected only a few times. The chain carries TRBV14 and TRBJ2-1; D not resolved. The CDR3 is made up of 15 amino acids. V lost 2 bases and J 6 bases, leaving 14 bases between the germline ends. Germline-derived CDR1 and CDR2 are SGHDN and FVKESK. The chain's CDR3 is CASSQPSVLRNEQFF. CDR3 sequence (DNA): TGTGCCAGCAGCCAACCTTCGGTTCTTCGCAATGAGCAGTTCTTC.

This clonotype has a count of ten or more. V usage is TRBV12-3 or TRBV12-4 and J usage is TRBJ1-5; 9 bases fit TRBD1. After removal of 3 bases from V and 1 base from J, the junction contained 4 bases not matched to a gene. This CDR3 comprises 16 residues. CDR3 amino acids: CASSFQGTGSNQPQHF. The CDR3 DNA reads TGTGCCAGCAGTTTTCAAGGGACAGGGAGCAATCAGCCCCAGCATTTT.

In this sample, this clonotype turned up many times. The chain links TRBV2 to TRBJ1-2; TRBD1 is a possible D gene (6 bases). V lost 6 bases to trimming and J lost 1 base, with 18 bases between them. CDR1 SNHLY and CDR2 FYNNEI come from the germline V gene. The length of the CDR3 is 16 residues. The CDR3 sequence: CASSVRGRFFNYGYTF. The CDR3 DNA is TGTGCCAGCAGCGTTAGGGGGAGATTTTTTAACTATGGCTACACCTTC.

This clonotype was recorded at least ten times. The chain employs TRBV2 and TRBJ2-7; no clear D gene. Looked up from germline, CDR1 is SNHLY and CDR2 is FYNNEI. The CDR3 length is 13 residues. Between the trimmed V and J ends, which lost 8 bases and 9 bases, there was a span of 20 bases. CDR3 sequence reads: CASGQETYERQYF. The CDR3 nucleotides are TGTGCCAGCGGGCAGGAAACCTACGAGCGGCAGTACTTC.

This clonotype has a handful of counts. V gene TRBV7-9 combines with J gene TRBJ2-5, with a tentative D call TRBD1 (6 bases). This CDR3 has 13 residues. Germline assignment: CDR1 SEHNR and CDR2 FQNEAQ (reference sequence). Trimming removed 5 bases at V and 1 base at J, with 8 bases between. CDR3 protein: CASSKQGQETQYF. The CDR3 bases are TGTGCCAGCAGCAAACAGGGCCAAGAGACCCAGTACTTC. The variable domain in full, completed from reference TRBV7-9 and TRBJ2-5, reads DTGVSQNPRHKITKRGQNVTFRCDPISEHNRLYWYRQTLGQGPEFLTYFQNEAQLEKSRLLSDRFSAERPKGSFSTLEIQRTEQGDSAMYLCASSKQGQETQYFGPGTRLLVL.

This clonotype was counted ten times or more. The chain employs TRBV3-1 and TRBJ1-1, with 8 bases that match TRBD1. This CDR3 region has 14 residues. The V and J ends lost 3 bases and 6 bases, in that order; junction bases with no gene match: 6. Germline CDR1 and CDR2: LGHDT and YNNKEL (reference sequence). The CDR3: CASSHLTGESEAFF. The CDR3, as DNA: TGTGCCAGCAGCCACCTGACAGGGGAATCTGAAGCTTTCTTT. Based on the CDR3 plus reference TRBV3-1 and TRBJ1-1, the full variable domain is DTAVSQTPKYLVTQMGNDKSIKCEQNLGHDTMYWYKQDSKKFLKIMFSYNNKELIINETVPNRFSPKSPDKAHLNLHINSLELGDSAVYFCASSHLTGESEAFFGQGTRLTVV.

The sample holds many counts of this clonotype. The chain uses TRBV12-3 or TRBV12-4 and TRBJ2-1; the match to TRBD2 covers 9 bases. There are 15 residues in the CDR3. V dropped 7 bases and J dropped 6; count of bases not matched to a gene: 10. The CDR3 protein is CASTVGGLARNEQFF. The DNA of the CDR3 is TGTGCCAGCACCGTTGGTGGACTAGCGCGCAATGAGCAGTTCTTC.

Many counts were recorded for this clonotype. The V call is TRBV6-5, the J call TRBJ2-1; possibly TRBD1 for D (5 bases). The germline V gene encodes CDR1 MNHEY and CDR2 SVGAGI. The CDR3 is 15 amino acids. Trimming took 0 bases from V and 5 from J, leaving 11 bases between them. The CDR3: CASSYSMSRDNEQFF. DNA for the CDR3: TGTGCCAGCAGTTACTCGATGAGCAGGGACAATGAGCAGTTCTTC.

This clonotype was seen repeatedly, ten times or more. The CDR3 protein is CASSLGSVMGAGIIYEQYF. Written as DNA, the CDR3 is TGTGCCAGCAGCTTAGGAAGCGTTATGGGTGCTGGGATAATCTACGAGCAGTACTTC. The gene calls are TRBV11-2 and TRBJ2-7, with D hard to call. Trimming left V 1 base short and J 3 bases short, with 25 bases between. From germline, CDR1 is SGHAT and CDR2 FQNNGV. CDR3 size: 19 residues.

This clonotype was seen many times. V and J are TRBV6-5 and TRBJ1-1, with 12 positions matching TRBD1. The trim removed 4 bases at V and 1 base at J, leaving 13 bases unmatched. From germline, CDR1 is MNHEY and CDR2 SVGAGI. The CDR3 contains 19 residues. The CDR3 DNA follows: TGTGCCAGCAGTTCCAGCCCGGGACAGGGGGCATGGGCGAACACTGAAGCTTTCTTT. This gives the protein CASSSSPGQGAWANTEAFF.